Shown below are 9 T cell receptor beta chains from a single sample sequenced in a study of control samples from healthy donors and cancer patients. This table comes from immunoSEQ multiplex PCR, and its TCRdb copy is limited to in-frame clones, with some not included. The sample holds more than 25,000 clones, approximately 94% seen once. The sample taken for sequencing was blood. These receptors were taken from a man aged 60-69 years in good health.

The CDR3 nucleotides read TGTGCCAGCAGCCCGATGACAGGGACAGCGAATTCACCCCTCCACTTT. It yields the protein CASSPMTGTANSPLHF. The rearrangement uses TRBV7-9 and TRBJ1-6; TRBD1 matches at 7 bases. V dropped 5 bases and J dropped 7; count of bases not matched to a gene: 11. This CDR3 is 16 amino acids long. Per germline, CDR1 SEHNR and CDR2 FQNEAQ (reference sequence).

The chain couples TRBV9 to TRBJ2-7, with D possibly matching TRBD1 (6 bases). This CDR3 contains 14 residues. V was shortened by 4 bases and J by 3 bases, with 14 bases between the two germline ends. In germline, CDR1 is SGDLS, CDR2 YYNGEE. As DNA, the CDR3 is TGTGCCAGCAGCCCACGGGACAACCTCTACGAGCAGTACTTC. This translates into CASSPRDNLYEQYF.

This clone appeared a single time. CDR3 sequence reads: CASSELGQGAQPQHF. The DNA of the CDR3 is TGTGCCAGCAGTGAATTGGGACAGGGGGCTCAGCCCCAGCATTTT. This sequence joins TRBV6-1 and TRBJ1-5; TRBD1 agrees at 12 bases. CDR1 and CDR2 from the germline V gene are MNHNS and SASEGT. The CDR3 sequence is 15 residues long. V shed 2 bases and J 6 bases; nucleotides not matched to a gene: 2.

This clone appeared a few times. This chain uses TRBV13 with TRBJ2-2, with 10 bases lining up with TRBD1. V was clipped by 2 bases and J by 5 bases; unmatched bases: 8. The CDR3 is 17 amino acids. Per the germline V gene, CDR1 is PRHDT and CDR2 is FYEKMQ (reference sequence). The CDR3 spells CASSLRFDRGRTGELFF. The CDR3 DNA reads TGTGCCAGCAGCTTAAGGTTCGACAGGGGGCGTACCGGGGAGCTGTTTTTT.

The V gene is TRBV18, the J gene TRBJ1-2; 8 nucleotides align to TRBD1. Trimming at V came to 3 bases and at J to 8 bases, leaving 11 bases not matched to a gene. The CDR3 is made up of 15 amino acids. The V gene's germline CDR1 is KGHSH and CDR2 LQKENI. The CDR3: CASSPTAGQGLGYTF. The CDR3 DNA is TGTGCCAGCTCACCTACGGCCGGACAGGGTCTGGGCTACACCTTC. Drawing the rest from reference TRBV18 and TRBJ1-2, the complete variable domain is NAGVMQNPRHLVRRRGQEARLRCSPMKGHSHVYWYRQLPEEGLKFMVYLQKENIIDESGMPKERFSAEFPKEGPSILRIQQVVRGDSAAYFCASSPTAGQGLGYTFGSGTRLTVV.

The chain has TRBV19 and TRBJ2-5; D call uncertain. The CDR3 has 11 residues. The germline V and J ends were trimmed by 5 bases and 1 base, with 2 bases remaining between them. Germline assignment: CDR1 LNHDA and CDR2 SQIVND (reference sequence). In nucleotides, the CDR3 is TGTGCCAGTAGTCTCCAAGAGACCCAGTACTTC. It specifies CASSLQETQYF. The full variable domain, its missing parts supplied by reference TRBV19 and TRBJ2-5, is DGGITQSPKYLFRKEGQNVTLSCEQNLNHDAMYWYRQDPGQGLRLIYYSQIVNDFQKGDIAEGYSVSREKKESFPLTVTSAQKNPTAFYLCASSLQETQYFGPGTRLLVL.

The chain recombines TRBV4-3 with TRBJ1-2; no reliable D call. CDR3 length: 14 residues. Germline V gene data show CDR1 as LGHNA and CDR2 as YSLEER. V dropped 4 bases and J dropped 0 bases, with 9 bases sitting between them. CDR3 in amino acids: CASSLSSPNYGYTF. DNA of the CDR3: TGCGCCAGCAGCCTGAGCAGCCCTAACTATGGCTACACCTTC.

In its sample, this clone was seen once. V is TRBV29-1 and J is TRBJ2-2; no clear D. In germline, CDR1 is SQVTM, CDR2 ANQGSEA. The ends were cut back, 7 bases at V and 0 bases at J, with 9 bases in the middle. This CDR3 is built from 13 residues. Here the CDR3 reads CSADGANTGELFF. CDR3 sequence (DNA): TGCAGCGCGGACGGCGCGAACACCGGGGAGCTGTTTTTT.

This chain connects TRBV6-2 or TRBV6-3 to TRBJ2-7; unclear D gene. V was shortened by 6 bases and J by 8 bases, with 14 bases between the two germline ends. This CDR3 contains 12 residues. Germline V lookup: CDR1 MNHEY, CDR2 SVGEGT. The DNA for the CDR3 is TGTGCCAGCAGCTCACAACAGCGTAAGCAGTACTTC. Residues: CASSSQQRKQYF.